This passage covers 20 T cell receptor beta chains from one sample sequenced in a study of cytomegalovirus exposure and HLA in healthy donors. Researchers ran the PCR with 60 Vbeta and 13 Jbeta primers. The method was immunoSEQ multiplex PCR; TCRdb's version includes in-frame clones alone and lacks a portion of them. The sample holds approximately 140,000 clones, approximately 70% seen once. Sequenced: PBMCs. These receptors all stem from a woman aged 55-70 years in good health and CMV-seronegative.

The V and J genes are TRBV6-1 and TRBJ2-7; tentatively, D is TRBD1 (6 bases). The CDR3 runs to 13 residues. Germline V CDR1 and CDR2: MNHNS, SASEGT. V dropped 3 bases and J dropped 3 bases, with 9 bases sitting between them. The CDR3 DNA follows: TGTGCCAGCAGTGACAGGGGCTACTACGAGCAGTACTTC. As protein: CASSDRGYYEQYF.

This chain uses TRBV5-4 with TRBJ1-6, with unresolved D. Trimming cost V 4 bases and J 8 bases, with 19 bases left between them. This CDR3 is built from 16 residues. Germline CDR1 is SGHNT and CDR2 is YYREEE (reference sequence). The DNA for the CDR3 is TGTGCCAGCAGCGGAAGGACCCGGGGAGGTTATTCACCCCTCCACTTT. Encoded protein: CASSGRTRGGYSPLHF.

The chain uses TRBV29-1 and TRBJ2-2; 12 nucleotides match TRBD2. In germline, CDR1 is SQVTM, CDR2 ANQGSEA. CDR3 length equals 13 residues. The junction had 3 bases not matched to a gene; V was cut back by 6 bases and J by 7 bases. The CDR3 bases are TGCAGCGTCAGACTAGCGGGAGTCGGGGAGCTGTTTTTT. Translation: CSVRLAGVGELFF.

This clone rates as medium-sized (0.01 to 0.1%). The chain recombines TRBV7-9 with TRBJ1-1; D ambiguous. The CDR3 totals 13 residues. The germline gives CDR1 SEHNR, CDR2 FQNEAQ (reference sequence). Trimming stripped 3 bases from V and 6 bases from J, with 11 bases between. CDR3 sequence: CASSFTSTSEAFF. The CDR3 DNA follows: TGTGCCAGCAGCTTTACATCCACCTCTGAAGCTTTCTTT.

This clone was seen only once. V is TRBV5-1 and J is TRBJ1-2; D is perhaps TRBD1 (6 bases). This CDR3 spans 16 amino acids. The V gene's germline CDR1 is SGHRS and CDR2 YFSETQ. V dropped 0 bases and J dropped 2 bases, with 14 bases sitting between them. The CDR3 here is CASSLGRTELNYGYTF. The CDR3 region has the DNA TGCGCCAGCAGCTTGGGTCGGACAGAATTAAACTATGGCTACACCTTC.

The chain couples TRBV2 to TRBJ2-7, with TRBD2 matching 7 bases. The CDR3 is 13 residues long. CDR1 and CDR2 (germline): SNHLY, FYNNEI. Germline trimming cut 6 bases from V and 4 bases from J; bases unmatched to any gene: 6. The CDR3 coding sequence is TGTGCCAGCAGGGGGATTAGCGGGTACGAGCAGTACTTC. It translates to CASRGISGYEQYF.

The V call is TRBV6-5, the J call TRBJ1-5, with 11 bases matching TRBD1. Germline V lookup: CDR1 MNHEY, CDR2 SVGAGI. The trim removed 4 bases at V and 3 bases at J, leaving 2 bases unmatched. The CDR3 spans 15 residues. In DNA form, the CDR3 reads TGTGCCAGCAGTTCGGACAGGGGGCCCAATCAGCCCCAGCATTTT. Translating it yields CASSSDRGPNQPQHF.

This CDR3 reads CASSFPRAQGLWDGYTF. The CDR3 nucleotides read TGTGCCAGCAGCTTCCCTAGGGCCCAGGGATTATGGGATGGCTACACCTTC. The chain couples TRBV7-2 to TRBJ1-2; possible D gene TRBD1, 5 bases. Between the trimmed V and J ends, which lost 3 bases and 6 bases, there was a span of 23 bases. Germline CDR1 SGHTA, CDR2 FQGNSA. This CDR3 has 17 amino acids. Combining the CDR3 with reference TRBV7-2 and TRBJ1-2 gives the whole variable domain GAGVSQSPSNKVTEKGKDVELRCDPISGHTALYWYRQSLGQGLEFLIYFQGNSAPDKSGLPSDRFSAERTGGSVSTLTIQRTQQEDSAVYLCASSFPRAQGLWDGYTFGSGTRLTVV.

The rearrangement joins TRBV6-1 to TRBJ2-6; 8 bases map to TRBD1. Germline V gene sequence: CDR1 MNHNS, CDR2 SASEGT. CDR3 length: 17 amino acids. Trimming removed 4 bases from V and 0 bases from J; junction bases left unmatched: 5. This CDR3 reads CASSARTGTSGANVLTF. DNA for the CDR3: TGTGCCAGCAGTGCCCGGACAGGGACCTCTGGGGCCAACGTCCTGACTTTC.

V gene TRBV4-3 combines with J gene TRBJ2-1; 16 bases align to TRBD2. Germline trimming cut 5 bases from V and 8 bases from J; bases unmatched to any gene: 9. The CDR3 consists of 17 residues. Germline V gene data show CDR1 as LGHNA and CDR2 as YSLEER. For the CDR3, the DNA is TGCGCCAGCAGCTCTTCGGGACTAGCGGGGGGGGGCGATGAGCAGTTCTTC. Translated, it gives CASSSSGLAGGGDEQFF.

The V gene is TRBV5-8, the J gene TRBJ2-3, with TRBD2 identical over 9 bases. The CDR3 is made up of 16 amino acids. CDR1 is SGHTS and CDR2 is YDEGEE in the germline V gene. Trimming removed 1 base from V and 1 base from J; junction bases left unmatched: 4. CDR3: CASSLYRTSGTDTQYF. The CDR3 DNA sequence: TGTGCCAGCAGCTTGTACCGGACTAGCGGCACAGATACGCAGTATTTT.

V is TRBV19 and J is TRBJ2-5, with unresolved D. The V end lost 1 base, the J end lost 5 bases, and 11 bases lay between the germline ends. CDR1 is LNHDA, CDR2 SQIVND, per germline (reference sequence). The CDR3 consists of 14 residues. The CDR3 DNA reads as TGTGCCAGTAGTATAGGACCGACCGGGGAGACCCAGTACTTC. This gives the protein CASSIGPTGETQYF.

The chain is built from TRBV19 and TRBJ1-2; TRBD1 aligns across 7 bases. The CDR3 loop spans 13 amino acids. Trimming removed 6 bases from V and 0 bases from J; junction bases left unmatched: 1. The germline V gene has CDR1 LNHDA and CDR2 SQIVND (reference sequence). In nucleotides, the CDR3 is TGTGCCAGTAGAGGACAGGCTAACTATGGCTACACCTTC. Amino acids: CASRGQANYGYTF.

V usage is TRBV7-8 and J usage is TRBJ2-2; 8 bases are shared with TRBD2. The germline V gene has CDR1 SGHVS and CDR2 FQNEAQ. The CDR3 is 16 residues long. V was clipped by 2 bases and J by 1 base; unmatched bases: 3. CDR3 residues: CASSLNLAGNTGELFF. Written as DNA, the CDR3 is TGTGCCAGCAGCTTAAATCTAGCGGGGAACACCGGGGAGCTGTTTTTT.

This clone came up a few times. J is TRBJ1-1 and V is TRBV2; TRBD1 agrees at 10 bases. J gave up 7 bases and V 6 bases, and 5 bases lay outside the gene matches. This CDR3 has 13 residues. Germline V gene data show CDR1 as SNHLY and CDR2 as FYNNEI. The CDR3 coding sequence is TGTGCCAGCAGCCCCGGGACAGGGGTTGAAGCTTTCTTT. Protein product: CASSPGTGVEAFF.

This chain links TRBV6-4 with TRBJ2-5; D remains unclear. Germline values: CDR1 MRHNA, CDR2 SNTAGT. The CDR3 is 16 amino acids. Trimming stripped 4 bases from V and 0 bases from J, with 15 bases between. CDR3 nucleotides: TGTGCCAGCAGTGCGCGCGAACTACCGTACCAAGAGACCCAGTACTTC. This encodes CASSARELPYQETQYF.

The chain employs TRBV28 and TRBJ1-1; unclear D gene. Per germline, CDR1 MDHEN and CDR2 SYDVKM. The CDR3 has 12 residues. V was pared by 3 bases and J by 4 bases, with 6 bases between. This CDR3 is CASSFRGTEAFF. The CDR3 nucleotides read TGTGCCAGCAGTTTTCGGGGCACTGAAGCTTTCTTT.

The J gene is TRBJ1-4, the V gene TRBV7-2; unclear D gene. The V end lost 3 bases, the J end lost 5 bases, and 7 bases lay between the germline ends. The CDR3 runs to 13 residues. The germline V gene encodes CDR1 SGHTA and CDR2 FQGNSA. Here the CDR3 reads CASSFELNEKLFF. The CDR3 coding sequence is TGTGCCAGCAGCTTCGAGCTAAATGAAAAACTGTTTTTT.

The V call is TRBV28, the J call TRBJ1-4; D is unclear. With 5 bases removed from V and 8 bases from J, the gap between germline ends came to 12 bases. The CDR3 is made up of 13 amino acids. Germline CDR1 is MDHEN and CDR2 is SYDVKM. CDR3 DNA: TGTGCCAGCAGTGTTGGTTCCAGAGAAAAACTGTTTTTT. Amino acid sequence: CASSVGSREKLFF.

This clone appeared many times. The junction and the germline gene differ at one end; a read error may be behind it. The rearrangement uses TRBV28 and TRBJ1-1; TRBD1 matches 7 bases. The CDR3 has 15 residues. Germline V gives CDR1 MDHEN, CDR2 SYDVKM. CDR3 in DNA: TGTGCCAGCAACCCACACCAGACAGGGAACTCTGAAGCTTTCTTT. Translated, it gives CASNPHQTGNSEAFF.